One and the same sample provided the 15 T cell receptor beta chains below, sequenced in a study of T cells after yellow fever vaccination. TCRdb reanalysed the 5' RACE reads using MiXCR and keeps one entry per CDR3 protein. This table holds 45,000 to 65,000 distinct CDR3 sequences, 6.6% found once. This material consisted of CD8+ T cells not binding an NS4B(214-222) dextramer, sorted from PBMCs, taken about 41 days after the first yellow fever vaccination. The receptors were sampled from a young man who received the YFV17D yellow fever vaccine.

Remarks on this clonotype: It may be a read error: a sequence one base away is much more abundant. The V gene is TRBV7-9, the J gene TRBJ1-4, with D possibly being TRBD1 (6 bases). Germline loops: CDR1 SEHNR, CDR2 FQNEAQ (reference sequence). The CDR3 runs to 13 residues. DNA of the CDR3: TGTTCCAGCAGCCTAGGGGGATTCGAAAAACTGTTTTTT. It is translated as CSSSLGGFEKLFF. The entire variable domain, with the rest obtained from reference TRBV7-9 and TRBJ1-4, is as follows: DTGVSQNPRHKITKRGQNVTFRCDPISEHNRLYWYRQTLGQGPEFLTYFQNEAQLEKSRLLSDRFSAERPKGSFSTLEIQRTEQGDSAMYLCSSSLGGFEKLFFGSGTQLSVL.

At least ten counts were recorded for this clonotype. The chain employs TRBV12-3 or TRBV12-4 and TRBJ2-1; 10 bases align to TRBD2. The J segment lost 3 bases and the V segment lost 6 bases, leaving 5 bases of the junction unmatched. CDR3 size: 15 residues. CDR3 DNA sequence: TGTGCCAGCAGAGCCGGGACTAGCGACTACAATGAGCAGTTCTTC. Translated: CASRAGTSDYNEQFF.

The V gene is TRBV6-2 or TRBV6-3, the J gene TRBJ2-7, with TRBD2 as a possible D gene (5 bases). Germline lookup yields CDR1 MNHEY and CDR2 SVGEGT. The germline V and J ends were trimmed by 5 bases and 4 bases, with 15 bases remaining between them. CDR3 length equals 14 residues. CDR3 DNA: TGTGCCAGCAGTCTACTCGGGGTAGGATACGAGCAGTACGTC. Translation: CASSLLGVGYEQYV.

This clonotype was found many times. DNA for the CDR3: TGTGCCAGCAGCCGATCTGAAGACAGGGAAGTTGGGCAGTACTTC. Translation: CASSRSEDREVGQYF. This chain joins TRBV21-1 and TRBJ2-7; TRBD1 reflects the table's D call only, with no check against the DNA. TRBV21-1 is annotated as a pseudogene. This CDR3 comprises 15 residues.

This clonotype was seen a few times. As DNA, the CDR3 is TGCGCCAGCAGCCAAGATCCGGGGGGGGGAACTGAAGCTTTCTTT. Its protein is CASSQDPGGGTEAFF. V is TRBV4-3 and J is TRBJ1-1; D is possibly TRBD1 (5 bases). Trimming removed 0 bases at V and 5 bases at J, with 13 bases between. Germline V gene data show CDR1 as LGHNA and CDR2 as YSLEER. The CDR3 covers 15 residues.

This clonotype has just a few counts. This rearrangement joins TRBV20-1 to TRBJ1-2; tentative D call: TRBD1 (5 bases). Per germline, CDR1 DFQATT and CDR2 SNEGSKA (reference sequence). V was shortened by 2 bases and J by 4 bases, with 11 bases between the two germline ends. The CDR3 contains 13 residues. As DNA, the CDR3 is TGCAGTGCTAGACCCCCCAGGGTCTATGGCTACACCTTC. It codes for CSARPPRVYGYTF.

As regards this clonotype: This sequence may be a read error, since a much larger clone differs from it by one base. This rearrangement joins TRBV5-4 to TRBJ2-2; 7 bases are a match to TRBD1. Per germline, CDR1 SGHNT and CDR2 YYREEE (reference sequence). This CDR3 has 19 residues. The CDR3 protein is CARSLVRVEGATNTGELFF. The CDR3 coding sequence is TGTGCCCGCAGCTTGGTTCGAGTAGAGGGGGCCACGAACACCGGGGAGCTGTTTTTT.

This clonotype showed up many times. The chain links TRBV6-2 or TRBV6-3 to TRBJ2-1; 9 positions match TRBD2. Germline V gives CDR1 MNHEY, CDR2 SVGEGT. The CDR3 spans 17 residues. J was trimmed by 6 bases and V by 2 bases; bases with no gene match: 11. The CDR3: CASSYGPQRGALNEQFF. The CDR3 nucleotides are TGTGCCAGCAGTTACGGGCCACAGCGGGGGGCCCTCAATGAGCAGTTCTTC.

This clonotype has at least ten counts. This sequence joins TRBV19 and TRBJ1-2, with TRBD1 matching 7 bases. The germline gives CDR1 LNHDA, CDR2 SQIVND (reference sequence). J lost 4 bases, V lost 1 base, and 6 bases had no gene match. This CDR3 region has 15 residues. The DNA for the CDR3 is TGTGCCAGTAGTATAGCTGGGACAGAAGCCTATGGCTACACCTTC. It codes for CASSIAGTEAYGYTF.

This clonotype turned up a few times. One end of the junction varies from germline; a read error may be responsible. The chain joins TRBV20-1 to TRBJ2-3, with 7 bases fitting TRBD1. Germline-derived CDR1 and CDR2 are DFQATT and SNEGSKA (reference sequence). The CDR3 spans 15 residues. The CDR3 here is CCATLQGSGTDTQYF. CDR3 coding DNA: TGCTGTGCTACTTTACAGGGGAGCGGTACAGATACGCAGTATTTT.

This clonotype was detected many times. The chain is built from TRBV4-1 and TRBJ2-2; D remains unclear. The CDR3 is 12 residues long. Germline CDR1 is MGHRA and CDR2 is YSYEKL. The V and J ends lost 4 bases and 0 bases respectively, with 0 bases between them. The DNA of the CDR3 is TGCGCCAGCAGCCCGAACACCGGGGAGCTGTTTTTT. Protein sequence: CASSPNTGELFF.

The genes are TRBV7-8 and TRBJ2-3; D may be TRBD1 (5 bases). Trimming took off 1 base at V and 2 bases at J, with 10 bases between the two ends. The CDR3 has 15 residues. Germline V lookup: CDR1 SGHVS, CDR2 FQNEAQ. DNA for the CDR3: TGTGCCAGCAGCTTAGTCCAGGGCCTCACAGATACGCAGTATTTT. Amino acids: CASSLVQGLTDTQYF.

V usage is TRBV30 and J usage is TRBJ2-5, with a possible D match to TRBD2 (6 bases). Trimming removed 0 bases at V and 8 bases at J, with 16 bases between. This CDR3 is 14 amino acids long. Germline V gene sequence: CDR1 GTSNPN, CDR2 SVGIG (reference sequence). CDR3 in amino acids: CAWSVLSGLDTQYF. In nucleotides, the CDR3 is TGTGCCTGGAGTGTACTGAGCGGGCTTGATACCCAGTACTTC.

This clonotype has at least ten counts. CDR3 nucleotide sequence: TGCGCCAGCAGCCAAGAGGGCCGGGCTGGGACCCAGTACTTC. Its translation is CASSQEGRAGTQYF. The chain employs TRBV4-1 and TRBJ2-5, with D uncertain. The CDR3 totals 14 residues. The germline CDR1 and CDR2 sequences are MGHRA and YSYEKL. Trimming stripped 0 bases from V and 7 bases from J, with 12 bases between.

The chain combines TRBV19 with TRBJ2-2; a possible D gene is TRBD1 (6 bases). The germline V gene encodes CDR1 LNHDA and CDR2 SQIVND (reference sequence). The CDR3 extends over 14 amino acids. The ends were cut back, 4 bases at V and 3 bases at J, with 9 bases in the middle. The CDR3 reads CASSSGQHTGELFF. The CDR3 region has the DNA TGTGCCAGTAGTAGTGGACAGCACACCGGGGAGCTGTTTTTT. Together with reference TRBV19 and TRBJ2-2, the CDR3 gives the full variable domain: DGGITQSPKYLFRKEGQNVTLSCEQNLNHDAMYWYRQDPGQGLRLIYYSQIVNDFQKGDIAEGYSVSREKKESFPLTVTSAQKNPTAFYLCASSSGQHTGELFFGEGSRLTVL.